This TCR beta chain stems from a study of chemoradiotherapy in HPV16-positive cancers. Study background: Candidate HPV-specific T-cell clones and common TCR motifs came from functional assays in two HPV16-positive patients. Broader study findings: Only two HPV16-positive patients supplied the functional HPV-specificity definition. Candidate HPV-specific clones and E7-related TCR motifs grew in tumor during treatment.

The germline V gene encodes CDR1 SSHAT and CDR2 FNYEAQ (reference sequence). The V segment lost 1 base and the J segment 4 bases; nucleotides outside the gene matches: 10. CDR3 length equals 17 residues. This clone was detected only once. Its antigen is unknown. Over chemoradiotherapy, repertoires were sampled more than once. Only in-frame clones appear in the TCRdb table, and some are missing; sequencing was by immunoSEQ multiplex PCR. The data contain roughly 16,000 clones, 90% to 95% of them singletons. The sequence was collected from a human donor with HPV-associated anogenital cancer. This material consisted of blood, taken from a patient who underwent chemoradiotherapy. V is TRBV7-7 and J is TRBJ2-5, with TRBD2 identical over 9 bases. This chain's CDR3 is CASSLGGGGATSETQYF. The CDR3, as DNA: TGTGCCAGCAGCTTAGGAGGCGGGGGGGCGACGTCAGAGACCCAGTACTTC. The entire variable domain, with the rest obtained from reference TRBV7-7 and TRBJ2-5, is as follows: GAGVSQSPRYKVTKRGQDVTLRCDPISSHATLYWYQQALGQGPEFLTYFNYEAQPDKSGLPSDRFSAERPEGSISTLTIQRTEQRDSAMYRCASSLGGGGATSETQYFGPGTRLLVL.